Presented here are 12 T cell receptor beta chains from one specimen sequenced in a study of T cells in tuberculosis. Sequencing used immunoSEQ multiplex PCR; TCRdb keeps in-frame clones, though not all of them. The sample has some 29,000 clones, 85% to 90% seen once. Sequencing input: PBMCs. These receptors all come from a donor aged 10 to 29 with latent tuberculosis or without tuberculosis infection.

This clone has just one count. The rearrangement uses TRBV19 and TRBJ2-3, with D possibly TRBD1 on 6 matching bases. The CDR3 covers 15 residues. V was clipped by 1 base and J by 1 base, with 9 bases between them. From germline, CDR1 is LNHDA and CDR2 SQIVND (reference sequence). The CDR3 nucleotides read TGTGCCAGTAGTATAGGGGGACACCGCACAGATACGCAGTATTTT. Amino acid sequence: CASSIGGHRTDTQYF.

V and J are TRBV25-1 and TRBJ2-1; tentative D call: TRBD1 (6 bases). Germline lookup yields CDR1 MGHDK and CDR2 SYGVNS. The CDR3 totals 18 residues. V lost 3 bases to trimming and J lost 5 bases, with 23 bases between them. CDR3 residues: CASSDLAGGFRQDNEQFF. As DNA, the CDR3 is TGTGCCAGCAGTGACCTTGCCGGAGGTTTTCGACAGGACAATGAGCAGTTCTTC.

The chain employs TRBV10-1 and TRBJ2-7; 12 bases align to TRBD1. Trimming took 5 bases from V and 6 from J; bases not matched to a gene: 11. The CDR3 contains 16 residues. Germline CDR1 reads WNHNN; CDR2 reads SYGVQD (reference sequence). CDR3 region: CASSLGTGGPSGEQYF. The CDR3 DNA reads as TGCGCCAGCAGTCTTGGGACAGGGGGCCCCTCGGGCGAGCAGTACTTC.

Of note for this clone: An end of the junction differs from the germline gene, which may be a read error. The CDR3 coding sequence is TGTGCCAGCAGCATCGGACATACACAAGCGACCCAGTACTTC. It encodes CASSIGHTQATQYF. The chain has TRBV11-2 and TRBJ2-5; TRBD1 might be the D (5 bases). This CDR3 is 14 amino acids long. In germline, CDR1 is SGHAT, CDR2 FQNNGV.

This clone was found a few times. In DNA, the CDR3 is TGTGCCAGCAGTGAAGGCCGGGGCTATGGCTACACCTTC. Its translation is CASSEGRGYGYTF. The chain links TRBV25-1 to TRBJ1-2, with unresolved D. The CDR3 covers 13 residues. Trimming removed 2 bases at V and 4 bases at J, with 8 bases between. Germline assignment: CDR1 MGHDK and CDR2 SYGVNS.

The chain combines TRBV5-1 with TRBJ2-2; D gene unclear. V gave up 0 bases and J gave up 5 bases, with 8 bases separating them. Germline lookup yields CDR1 SGHRS and CDR2 YFSETQ. The CDR3 is made up of 14 amino acids. DNA of the CDR3: TGCGCCAGCAGCTTGGGCCAGGCTACCGGGGAGCTGTTTTTT. Protein sequence: CASSLGQATGELFF.

Remarks on this clone: Sequence at one end of the junction differs from germline and may be a read error. The chain combines TRBV4-1 with TRBJ1-2; 7 bases are a match to TRBD1. The CDR3 contains 13 residues. CDR1 is MGHRA and CDR2 is YSYEKL in the germline V gene. The CDR3 region has the DNA TGCGCCAGCAGCCAAGAAGGACCCAGGGGGGTTGACTTC. Protein product: CASSQEGPRGVDF.

The chain carries TRBV5-4 and TRBJ2-2; 8 bases map to TRBD1. Losses at the gene ends were 4 bases for V and 7 bases for J; bases not matched to a gene: 9. Per germline, CDR1 SGHNT and CDR2 YYREEE (reference sequence). There are 15 residues in the CDR3. The CDR3 here is CASSLDRGRGGELFF. As DNA, the CDR3 is TGTGCCAGCAGCCTAGACAGGGGTCGCGGCGGGGAGCTGTTTTTT.

The rearrangement joins TRBV28 to TRBJ2-5; D perhaps matches TRBD2 (6 bases). The CDR3 totals 14 residues. In germline, CDR1 is MDHEN, CDR2 SYDVKM. With 3 bases removed from V and 7 bases from J, the gap between germline ends came to 15 bases. The chain's CDR3 is CASSLDSGRGTQYF. CDR3 bases: TGTGCCAGCAGTTTGGATAGCGGCCGAGGGACCCAGTACTTC.

The J gene is TRBJ2-3, the V gene TRBV7-2; D gene uncertain. Germline CDR1 and CDR2: SGHTA and FQGNSA. CDR3 length: 19 amino acids. Trimming took 1 base from V and 2 from J, leaving 22 bases between them. The CDR3, as DNA: TGTGCCAGCAGCTTAGATCCCCGATCCCGGCGGCTACTCACAGATACGCAGTATTTT. Amino acids: CASSLDPRSRRLLTDTQYF. The variable domain in full, completed from reference TRBV7-2 and TRBJ2-3, reads GAGVSQSPSNKVTEKGKDVELRCDPISGHTALYWYRQSLGQGLEFLIYFQGNSAPDKSGLPSDRFSAERTGGSVSTLTIQRTQQEDSAVYLCASSLDPRSRRLLTDTQYFGPGTRLTVL.

The J gene is TRBJ1-6, the V gene TRBV11-2; D remains unclear. Trimming cost V 5 bases and J 9 bases, with 17 bases left between them. Germline V lookup: CDR1 SGHAT, CDR2 FQNNGV. The CDR3 has 15 amino acids. Here the CDR3 reads CASSPGRVASSPLHF. As DNA, the CDR3 is TGTGCCAGCAGCCCCGGGAGGGTGGCTAGTTCACCCCTCCACTTT.

The chain is built from TRBV10-1 and TRBJ1-5; 9 bases line up with TRBD1. This CDR3 comprises 19 residues. CDR1 and CDR2 from the germline V gene are WNHNN and SYGVQD (reference sequence). Unmatched junction bases numbered 13, after V lost 4 bases and J lost 0 bases. The CDR3, as DNA: TGCGCCAGCAGTGTTGGGACAGGGTCGGGGGTACATAGCAATCAGCCCCAGCATTTT. Protein: CASSVGTGSGVHSNQPQHF.